Presented here are 32 T cell receptor beta chains from one specimen sequenced in a study of glioma-infiltrating T cells after dendritic cell vaccination. Repertoires were generated with immunoSEQ multiplex PCR, while TCRdb's copy carries only in-frame clones and drops some. The top ten hold less than 15% of the sample, which has about 99,000 clones, roughly 81% seen once. The starting material was blood, obtained before dendritic cell vaccination. These receptors were taken from a human donor with glioblastoma.

The gene calls are TRBV30 and TRBJ1-1; 9 bases are a match to TRBD1. From germline, CDR1 is GTSNPN and CDR2 SVGIG (reference sequence). The V and J ends lost 8 bases and 1 base, in that order; junction bases with no gene match: 8. The CDR3 is made up of 14 amino acids. CDR3: CAHLRDRENTEAFF. The CDR3 DNA sequence: TGTGCCCACCTACGGGACAGGGAGAACACTGAAGCTTTCTTT.

This clone has a single count. The chain has TRBV6-1 and TRBJ1-1; the D gene is possibly TRBD1 (5 bases). The germline gives CDR1 MNHNS, CDR2 SASEGT. The CDR3 runs to 16 residues. Trimming removed 1 base at V and 2 bases at J, with 14 bases between. The CDR3 DNA sequence: TGTGCCAGCAGTGAAGATGGCGGGGGTCTAAACACTGAAGCTTTCTTT. Its translation is CASSEDGGGLNTEAFF.

The rearrangement uses TRBV5-5 and TRBJ1-2, with 9 bases lining up with TRBD1. Germline V gene data show CDR1 as SGHKS and CDR2 as YYEKEE (reference sequence). The V gene end was trimmed by 1 base and the J gene end by 6 bases; junction bases not matched to a gene: 7. The CDR3 loop spans 15 amino acids. The CDR3 DNA reads as TGTGCCAGCAGCTTGCGGTCTACAGGGGGCAATGGCTACACCTTC. It yields the protein CASSLRSTGGNGYTF. Drawing the rest from reference TRBV5-5 and TRBJ1-2, the complete variable domain is DAGVTQSPTHLIKTRGQQVTLRCSPISGHKSVSWYQQVLGQGPQFIFQYYEKEERGRGNFPDRFSARQFPNYSSELNVNALLLGDSALYLCASSLRSTGGNGYTFGSGTRLTVV.

This clone was seen just once. This chain joins TRBV25-1 and TRBJ1-4, with D perhaps matching TRBD1 (6 bases). Trimming left V 4 bases short and J 8 bases short, with 14 bases between. The CDR3 has 14 residues. Germline values: CDR1 MGHDK, CDR2 SYGVNS. The CDR3 region is CASSGRGGREKLFF. Here the CDR3 DNA reads TGTGCCAGCAGTGGGAGGGGGGGGAGAGAAAAACTGTTTTTT.

This chain uses TRBV5-5 with TRBJ1-4; no clear D. The germline V gene has CDR1 SGHKS and CDR2 YYEKEE (reference sequence). This CDR3 region has 16 residues. Trimming took off 5 bases at V and 0 bases at J, with 14 bases between the two ends. CDR3 residues: CASSISSDATNEKLFF. CDR3 nucleotides: TGTGCCAGCAGTATTTCCAGCGATGCAACTAATGAAAAACTGTTTTTT.

This chain connects TRBV30 to TRBJ2-7; a weak D match, TRBD1 (5 bases). The CDR3 has 14 residues. Germline V gene sequence: CDR1 GTSNPN, CDR2 SVGIG (reference sequence). Trimming removed 0 bases from V and 3 bases from J, with 12 bases in between. The CDR3 nucleotides read TGTGCCTGGAGTGTACAGGACCGCCTCTACGAGCAGTACTTC. Protein product: CAWSVQDRLYEQYF.

This clone was observed a handful of times. Distinct nucleotide sequences in the sample also encode this CDR3. The rearrangement joins TRBV19 to TRBJ1-1; D call uncertain. The CDR3 runs to 13 residues. Trimming removed 1 base from V and 2 bases from J, with 5 bases in between. The V gene's germline CDR1 is LNHDA and CDR2 SQIVND (reference sequence). The CDR3 DNA reads TGTGCCAGTAGTATAGGGCCCAACACTGAAGCTTTCTTT. It yields the protein CASSIGPNTEAFF.

This rearrangement joins TRBV19 to TRBJ1-6; 7 nucleotides match TRBD1. This CDR3 region has 14 residues. CDR1 and CDR2 (germline): LNHDA, SQIVND (reference sequence). J lost 7 bases, V lost 8 bases, and 8 bases had no gene match. The CDR3: CASQRGTENSPLHF. CDR3 nucleotides: TGTGCCAGTCAAAGGGGGACAGAGAATTCACCCCTCCACTTT.

The chain is built from TRBV7-2 and TRBJ1-5; D may be TRBD1 (6 bases). V was clipped by 5 bases and J by 5 bases, with 16 bases between them. Germline CDR1 and CDR2: SGHTA and FQGNSA. The CDR3 length is 15 residues. The CDR3 loop is CASSQTSGDDQPQHF. For the CDR3, the DNA is TGTGCCAGCAGCCAGACCTCAGGGGACGATCAGCCCCAGCATTTT.

On this clone itself: Additional DNA sequences in this sample encode the identical CDR3. This chain connects TRBV7-9 to TRBJ1-2; no clear D. The CDR3 covers 12 residues. Deletions cut 5 bases from V and 11 bases from J, with 15 bases between. The germline CDR1 and CDR2 sequences are SEHNR and FQNEAQ (reference sequence). The CDR3 bases are TGTGCCAGCAGCCTGTGGGAGGCTGGATACACCTTC. Translating it yields CASSLWEAGYTF.

The genes are TRBV29-1 and TRBJ1-1; 8 nucleotides line up with TRBD1. V trimming: 6 bases; J trimming: 1 base; junction bases outside the gene matches: 4. Germline V gives CDR1 SQVTM, CDR2 ANQGSEA. The CDR3 covers 13 residues. The DNA for the CDR3 is TGCAGCGTCGACAGGGGTTCGAACACTGAAGCTTTCTTT. Its translation is CSVDRGSNTEAFF.

The chain links TRBV4-1 to TRBJ1-2; a weak D match, TRBD1 (5 bases). Germline V gene sequence: CDR1 MGHRA, CDR2 YSYEKL. V shed 2 bases and J shed 8 bases, with 21 bases lying between them. CDR3 length: 16 residues. Written as DNA, the CDR3 is TGCGCCAGCAGCCAACCCCGGGAGGGGATCTGGGGGGGCTACACCTTC. Residues: CASSQPREGIWGGYTF.

This clone was counted a few times. J is TRBJ2-1 and V is TRBV10-1, with 11 bases that match TRBD2. V gave up 6 bases and J gave up 6 bases; unmatched junction bases: 1. Per germline, CDR1 WNHNN and CDR2 SYGVQD (reference sequence). The length of the CDR3 is 13 residues. The CDR3 region is CASSLAGGNEQFF. In DNA form, the CDR3 reads TGCGCCAGCAGCCTAGCGGGAGGCAATGAGCAGTTCTTC.

V is TRBV16 and J is TRBJ2-7, with D hard to call. Deletions cut 0 bases from V and 2 bases from J, with 11 bases between. Germline lookup yields CDR1 KGHSY and CDR2 FQNENV. This CDR3 spans 15 amino acids. The DNA of the CDR3 is TGTGCCAGCAGCCAATCCATCGTCAGTGCCTACGAGCAGTACTTC. Translating gives CASSQSIVSAYEQYF.

The chain is built from TRBV25-1 and TRBJ1-2, with D perhaps TRBD1 (5 bases). The CDR3 spans 11 residues. V dropped 8 bases and J dropped 5 bases, with 9 bases sitting between them. In germline, CDR1 is MGHDK, CDR2 SYGVNS. CDR3 loop: CASRGGYGYTF. For the CDR3, the DNA is TGTGCCAGCCGGGGGGGGTATGGCTACACCTTC.

As for this clone: An end of the junction differs from the germline gene, which may be a read error. The rearrangement joins TRBV7-7 to TRBJ2-1; D may be TRBD2 (6 bases). Germline CDR1 SSHAT, CDR2 FNYEAQ (reference sequence). There are 15 residues in the CDR3. The CDR3 is CASSLRLGAYNEQFF. CDR3 in DNA: TGTGCTAGCAGTTTAAGACTAGGTGCCTACAATGAGCAGTTCTTC.

The chain combines TRBV5-4 with TRBJ2-3; 11 bases fit TRBD1. With V trimmed by 0 bases and J by 5 bases, 11 bases remained unmatched. Germline V gives CDR1 SGHNT, CDR2 YYREEE (reference sequence). The CDR3 consists of 18 residues. CDR3 loop: CASSLEVFVGTGGDTQYF. CDR3 DNA: TGTGCCAGCAGCTTGGAAGTATTTGTGGGGACAGGGGGAGATACGCAGTATTTT.

The chain joins TRBV6-1 to TRBJ2-7; D unresolved. Germline-derived CDR1 and CDR2 are MNHNS and SASEGT. This CDR3 is 12 amino acids long. V was pared by 4 bases and J by 7 bases, with 11 bases between. DNA of the CDR3: TGTGCCAGCAGTGGGTCCGGGTGGGAGCAGTACTTC. Encoded protein: CASSGSGWEQYF.

The gene calls are TRBV11-2 and TRBJ1-3; unclear D gene. V was pared by 5 bases and J by 1 base, with 15 bases between. CDR3 length: 16 residues. Germline assignment: CDR1 SGHAT and CDR2 FQNNGV. Here the CDR3 reads CASSTIRKRSGNTIYF. The CDR3 nucleotides are TGTGCCAGCAGCACAATACGTAAAAGATCTGGAAACACCATATATTTT.

This chain joins TRBV27 and TRBJ2-2; the match to TRBD2 covers 7 bases. V trimming: 7 bases; J trimming: 0 bases; junction bases outside the gene matches: 2. Per germline, CDR1 MNHEY and CDR2 SMNVEV (reference sequence). CDR3 size: 14 residues. The CDR3: CASKRGANTGELFF. Here the CDR3 DNA reads TGTGCCAGCAAACGGGGGGCGAACACCGGGGAGCTGTTTTTT.

The chain is built from TRBV5-1 and TRBJ2-7; D may be TRBD1 (5 bases). The V end lost 2 bases, the J end lost 7 bases, and 13 bases lay between the germline ends. Germline CDR1 reads SGHRS; CDR2 reads YFSETQ. The CDR3 sequence is 13 residues long. DNA for the CDR3: TGCGCCAGCAGCTTAAGCAGGGTGGGTGAGCAGTACTTC. Translated, it gives CASSLSRVGEQYF.

V is TRBV11-3 and J is TRBJ2-5; TRBD2 is a possible D gene (6 bases). Germline values: CDR1 SGHNT, CDR2 YENEEA. V lost 2 bases and J lost 5, with 15 bases in between. The length of the CDR3 is 15 residues. The CDR3 DNA follows: TGTGCCAGCAGCTTAAACGGTCTCCGGGGGGAGACCCAGTACTTC. Protein: CASSLNGLRGETQYF.

As DNA, the CDR3 is TGTGCCAGCAGCAAAGGAACAGAGTTGGACACTGAAGCTTTCTTT. Amino acids: CASSKGTELDTEAFF. The rearrangement uses TRBV9 and TRBJ1-1; D not resolved. CDR3 size: 15 residues. Per germline, CDR1 SGDLS and CDR2 YYNGEE. Deletions cut 4 bases from V and 3 bases from J, with 16 bases between.

This clone was observed a single time. The chain combines TRBV5-1 with TRBJ2-6; the D gene is possibly TRBD2 (6 bases). From germline, CDR1 is SGHRS and CDR2 YFSETQ. The CDR3 length is 15 residues. V was clipped by 4 bases and J by 1 base, with 9 bases between them. CDR3 loop: CASSQGLSGANVLTF. Written as DNA, the CDR3 is TGCGCCAGCAGCCAGGGACTTTCTGGGGCCAACGTCCTGACTTTC.

The V and J genes are TRBV11-1 and TRBJ1-1; TRBD1 aligns across 7 bases. The CDR3 runs to 13 residues. Germline CDR1 SGHAT, CDR2 FQDESV (reference sequence). The J segment lost 11 bases and the V segment lost 5 bases, leaving 11 bases of the junction unmatched. The CDR3: CASSPRQGVAAFF. The DNA for the CDR3 is TGTGCCAGCAGCCCCCGACAGGGAGTAGCGGCTTTCTTT.

This chain joins TRBV7-8 and TRBJ2-5; 7 nucleotides line up with TRBD1. The germline V gene has CDR1 SGHVS and CDR2 FQNEAQ. The CDR3 runs to 16 residues. V shed 5 bases and J 3 bases; nucleotides not matched to a gene: 12. The DNA for the CDR3 is TGTGCCAGCAGCCCGCTGAGGTTACAGGGGAAAGAGACCCAGTACTTC. It encodes CASSPLRLQGKETQYF.

The chain carries TRBV7-2 and TRBJ1-3; no clear D gene. V was pared by 5 bases and J by 0 bases, with 14 bases between. CDR1 and CDR2 (germline): SGHTA, FQGNSA. The CDR3 has 16 amino acids. The CDR3 region is CASSPEGGDSGNTIYF. CDR3 DNA: TGTGCCAGCAGCCCGGAAGGCGGAGACTCTGGAAACACCATATATTTT.

CDR3 nucleotide sequence: TGTGCCAGCAGCTTAAATCCAAGCGTGGAAGAGACCCAGTACTTC. It specifies CASSLNPSVEETQYF. This chain connects TRBV11-2 to TRBJ2-5; D unresolved. The CDR3 is 15 residues long. V was pared by 2 bases and J by 3 bases, with 13 bases between. Germline V CDR1 and CDR2: SGHAT, FQNNGV.

DNA for the CDR3: TGTGCCAGCAGCTTACACAGGGAAGCTGAAGCTTTCTTT. This sequence encodes CASSLHREAEAFF. The chain joins TRBV7-7 to TRBJ1-1, with TRBD1 as a possible D gene (6 bases). The germline V gene has CDR1 SSHAT and CDR2 FNYEAQ (reference sequence). This CDR3 has 13 residues. With 2 bases removed from V and 6 bases from J, the gap between germline ends came to 10 bases.

This clone was seen a few times. A far larger clone is a single base away, which makes a read error likely. This sample also contains other DNA sequences that code for the same CDR3. The chain joins TRBV7-6 to TRBJ1-4; D unresolved. V lost 5 bases to trimming and J lost 7 bases, with 11 bases between them. The CDR3 is 13 amino acids. The germline gives CDR1 SGHVS, CDR2 FNYEAQ. The CDR3 DNA sequence: TGTGCCAGCAGCCCGAGGCCGGGTGAAAAACTGTTTTTT. Its translation is CASSPRPGEKLFF.

This chain uses TRBV11-2 with TRBJ1-4; 8 positions match TRBD1. The CDR3 totals 14 residues. CDR1 SGHAT and CDR2 FQNNGV come from the germline V gene. V lost 4 bases, J lost 3 bases, and 1 base stayed unmatched. DNA for the CDR3: TGTGCCAGCAGCTCGACAGGGGCTAATGAAAAACTGTTTTTT. This encodes CASSSTGANEKLFF.

This chain connects TRBV4-1 to TRBJ1-5; D gene unclear. The CDR3 loop spans 14 amino acids. Germline CDR1 and CDR2: MGHRA and YSYEKL. Trimming removed 5 bases at V and 6 bases at J, with 14 bases between. CDR3 DNA sequence: TGCGCCAGCAGCTACAAGCGTGGGTCTCAGCCCCAGCATTTT. Translation gives CASSYKRGSQPQHF.